This T cell receptor beta chain was identified during a study of blood T cell repertoires in COVID-19. Overall study context: The analysed material was cDNA or gDNA that came from T cells, B-cell-depleted T cells, or PBMCs.

The Seattle patients, enrolled during active infection, were followed longitudinally. The data were produced by immunoSEQ multiplex PCR, yet TCRdb's version contains in-frame clones alone and is incomplete. The sample holds fewer than 450,000 clones, more than 75% seen once. This CDR3 region has 15 residues. J gave up 8 bases and V 4 bases, and 6 bases lay outside the gene matches. The germline V gene has CDR1 KGHDR and CDR2 SFDVKD. The chain couples TRBV24-1 to TRBJ2-3; TRBD2 aligns across 12 bases. The clonotype was recovered from a woman aged 50 to 60 with COVID-19, enrolled during active disease. The sample taken for sequencing was peripheral blood. The CDR3 nucleotides are TGTGCCACCAGTGACCGGACTAGCGGGAAGGGTACGCAGTATTTT. It encodes CATSDRTSGKGTQYF.